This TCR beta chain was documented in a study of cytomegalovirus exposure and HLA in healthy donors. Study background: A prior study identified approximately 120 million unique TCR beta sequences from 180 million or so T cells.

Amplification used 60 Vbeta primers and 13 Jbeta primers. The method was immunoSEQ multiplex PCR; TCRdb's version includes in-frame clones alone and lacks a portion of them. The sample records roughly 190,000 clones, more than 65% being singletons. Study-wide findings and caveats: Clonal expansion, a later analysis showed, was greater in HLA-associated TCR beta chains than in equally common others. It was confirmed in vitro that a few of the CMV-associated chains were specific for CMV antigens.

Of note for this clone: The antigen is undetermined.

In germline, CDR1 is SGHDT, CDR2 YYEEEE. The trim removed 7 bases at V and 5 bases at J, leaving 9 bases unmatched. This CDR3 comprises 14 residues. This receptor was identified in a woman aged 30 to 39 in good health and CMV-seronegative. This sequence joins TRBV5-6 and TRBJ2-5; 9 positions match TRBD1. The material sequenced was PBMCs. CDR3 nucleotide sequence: TGTGCCAGCGGGACAGGGAGTCCGGGGGAGACCCAGTACTTC. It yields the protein CASGTGSPGETQYF. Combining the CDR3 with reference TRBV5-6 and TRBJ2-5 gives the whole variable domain DAGVTQSPTHLIKTRGQQVTLRCSPKSGHDTVSWYQQALGQGPQFIFQYYEEEERQRGNFPDRFSGHQFPNYSSELNVNALLLGDSALYLCASGTGSPGETQYFGPGTRLLVL.